This T cell receptor (beta chain) was documented in a study of cytotoxic CD8 clonotypes in ibrutinib-treated CLL (dated by TCRdb to 2020 to 2023). Concerning the study at large: In this cohort, about 15 patients were treatment-naive and 11 to 12 were relapsed/refractory, while around 18 had unmutated IGHV. Responses were partial in around 24 patients and complete in 2; after median around 65 months follow-up, roughly 14 stayed in remission and approximately 12 progressed. The response samples were drawn at a median of around eleven months into treatment, with a range of about 6 to 36 months. On average, each sample yielded around 270,000 productive templates and tens of thousands of productive rearrangements. Longitudinal samples were obtainable from about 30% of the roughly 90 participants in the trial. Cryopreserved peripheral blood mononuclear cells were obtained before treatment, at response, and at either sustained remission or disease progression. Patients were still on ibrutinib when every remission and progressive disease sample was collected.

On a MiSeq, deep resolution sequencing aimed for a depth between 1 in 1 million and 1 in 200,000 T cells, with each clonotype covered about 9.9x on average. The immunoSEQ hsTCRB Kit was used to generate TCR beta libraries. On the study's bioinformatics: The data were analyzed with ImmunoSEQ Analyzer and ImmunoSEQ Data Assistant, and V, D and J gene assignments followed IMGT definitions. Clonality, which ranges from 0 to 1, was calculated by subtracting the normalized Shannon entropy of productive rearrangement frequencies from one. Only overrepresented clonotypes making up at least 0.05% of the repertoire of each patient were included in the public clonotype analysis. Repertoires from 10 to 15 age-matched healthy donors in immuneACCESS were used as clonality controls. TCRdb retrieved this table from immuneACCESS and kept in-frame rearrangements only. Not all clones are present; in checked studies, unresolved V genes account for under half, and no reason is known for the remainder. V and J calls and clone size come straight from that table; D and trimming were deduced from the DNA. Within this sample are roughly 110,000 clones, with 58% of them counted one time only. In total, the top ten clones hold about 40% of the sample.

Points the paper makes about the study in general: Public clonotypes were rare and either contracted or stayed stable during treatment, and the rise in clonality at ibrutinib response reflected the expansion of private clonotypes. Clonality increased at ibrutinib response, stayed stable in sustained remission, and fell back toward baseline at progression. Baseline clonality was found to be higher than that of age-matched healthy donors and was strongly correlated with circulating CD8+ T-cell counts. Sustained-remission and progressing patients did not have matched sampling times, and lymph node repertoires were not examined.

The germline V gene encodes CDR1 ENHRY and CDR2 SYGVKD. The cysteine opens and the phenylalanine closes a CDR3 of 15 amino acids. Just the 45-base CDR3 DNA is kept, in frame starting at base 1. At the junction V is shortened by 4 bases and J by 3 bases; bases outside the gene matches: 7. In the paper's terms, the time point label means: around 25 months on ibrutinib. For TCR beta library preparation, roughly 2.1 micrograms of genomic DNA were isolated from cryopreserved PBMCs. Longitudinal blood samples from CLL patients receiving ibrutinib monotherapy were subjected to high-throughput TCR beta sequencing. Patients were enrolled in a phase 2 open-label single-center ibrutinib monotherapy trial. As regards this clone: Its antigen specificity is not known. No clone much larger than this one lies a single base away; base qualities are absent.

The source was PBMCs, collected after 24 months of ibrutinib treatment. Recombination connected TRBV10-3 to TRBJ1-2; TRBD1 lines up with 8 middle nucleotides. This TCR was sampled from a human donor with chronic lymphocytic leukemia. The CDR3 protein is CAISGSDRGDYGYTF. The DNA sequence is as follows: TGTGCCATCAGTGGAAGTGACAGGGGCGACTATGGCTACACCTTC.